These T cell receptor beta chains were read from a single sample in a study of glioma-infiltrating T cells. One entry per CDR3 protein results from TCRdb running MiXCR on the multiplex PCR reads. The profile shows roughly 40,000 distinct CDR3 sequences, about 22% of them singletons. The source material was glioma tissue, nonneoplastic brain tissue, or PBMCs (not recorded which). The receptors stem from a human donor with low-grade glioma or glioblastoma, undergoing nonglioma brain surgery, or in good health (not recorded which). Each CDR3 is given with its conserved first and last residue. Fields, in order: CDR3 DNA, CDR3 protein, J gene, V gene, clone size, D gene. D genes are given only for firm matches. For some rows the clone size is stated as once, few or many, or as a class when expanded; others skip it.

CDR3 DNA: TGTGCCAGCAGCACGCCCCGGGGTACTCAAGAGACCCAGTACTTC
CDR3 protein: CASSTPRGTQETQYF
J gene: TRBJ2-5
V gene: TRBV7-9
clone size: many
D gene: .

CDR3 DNA: TGCAGCGTTGATTGGACAGGGTCCTACAATGAGCAGTTCTTC
CDR3 protein: CSVDWTGSYNEQFF
J gene: TRBJ2-1
V gene: TRBV29-1
clone size: .
D gene: TRBD1

CDR3 DNA: TGCAGTGCTAGAGAAACAGACTACGAGCAGTACTTC
CDR3 protein: CSARETDYEQYF
J gene: TRBJ2-7
V gene: TRBV20-1
clone size: many
D gene: .

CDR3 DNA: TGTGCCAGCAGCGTATTCGAATCGAACACCGGGGAGCTGTTTTTT
CDR3 protein: CASSVFESNTGELFF
J gene: TRBJ2-2
V gene: TRBV9
clone size: .
D gene: .

CDR3 DNA: TGCGCCAGCAGCCAAGTGTCCTCCCCCTTCTACGAGCAGTACTTC
CDR3 protein: CASSQVSSPFYEQYF
J gene: TRBJ2-7
V gene: TRBV4-1
clone size: many
D gene: .

CDR3 DNA: TGTGCCAGCAGCTTAGATTCCGGGGGCACAGATACGCAGTATTTT
CDR3 protein: CASSLDSGGTDTQYF
J gene: TRBJ2-3
V gene: TRBV7-2
clone size: many
D gene: .

CDR3 DNA: TGTGCCAGCAGCTTAGGTTCGGGACTAGCGGGGGGTGAGCAGTACTTC
CDR3 protein: CASSLGSGLAGGEQYF
J gene: TRBJ2-7
V gene: TRBV7-8
clone size: many
D gene: TRBD2

CDR3 DNA: TGTGCTAGTGGTTTGGTACTCGGGGGACGGAGAGAGACCCAGTACTTC
CDR3 protein: CASGLVLGGRRETQYF
J gene: TRBJ2-5
V gene: TRBV12-5
clone size: .
D gene: .

CDR3 DNA: TGTGCCAGCAGTTTCGACGGACTCTCTGGAAACACCATATATTTT
CDR3 protein: CASSFDGLSGNTIYF
J gene: TRBJ1-3
V gene: TRBV12-3/TRBV12-4
clone size: .
D gene: .

CDR3 DNA: TGCAGCGCCTCGGGACAGCACATGAACACTGAAGCTTTCTTT
CDR3 protein: CSASGQHMNTEAFF
J gene: TRBJ1-1
V gene: TRBV29-1
clone size: many
D gene: TRBD1

CDR3 DNA: TGTGCCAGCAGGGCGACTAGCGGATTTCATTACGAGCAGTACTTC
CDR3 protein: CASRATSGFHYEQYF
J gene: TRBJ2-7
V gene: TRBV6-1
clone size: many
D gene: TRBD2

CDR3 DNA: TGTGCCAGCAGCCTCTCGCGACGGGGCAGTACGGAGCAGTTCTTC
CDR3 protein: CASSLSRRGSTEQFF
J gene: TRBJ2-1
V gene: TRBV27
clone size: medium-sized
D gene: .

CDR3 DNA: TGTGCCAGCAGTTTAGGGTTAAACTATGGCTACACCTTC
CDR3 protein: CASSLGLNYGYTF
J gene: TRBJ1-2
V gene: TRBV28
clone size: many
D gene: .

CDR3 DNA: TGCAGTGCTAGAGATTCGACTAGCGGGAGTCTGGAGACCCAGTACTTC
CDR3 protein: CSARDSTSGSLETQYF
J gene: TRBJ2-5
V gene: TRBV20-1
clone size: many
D gene: TRBD2

CDR3 DNA: TGTGCCAGCACCTGGGGGAGGGACTATGGCTACACCTTC
CDR3 protein: CASTWGRDYGYTF
J gene: TRBJ1-2
V gene: TRBV28
clone size: many
D gene: .

CDR3 DNA: TGTGCCAGCACCGCCCCAGGGGACTACGAGCAGTACTTC
CDR3 protein: CASTAPGDYEQYF
J gene: TRBJ2-7
V gene: TRBV6-2/TRBV6-3
clone size: many
D gene: .

CDR3 DNA: TGTGCCAGCGGATCGACAGGGATTGGAAACACCATATATTTT
CDR3 protein: CASGSTGIGNTIYF
J gene: TRBJ1-3
V gene: TRBV28
clone size: many
D gene: TRBD1

CDR3 DNA: TGTGCCAGCAGCGTAGGAGGGGTAAGGGACACTGAAGCTTTCTTT
CDR3 protein: CASSVGGVRDTEAFF
J gene: TRBJ1-1
V gene: TRBV9
clone size: .
D gene: .

CDR3 DNA: TGCAGCGCCGCACTTAACACTGAAGCTTTCTTT
CDR3 protein: CSAALNTEAFF
J gene: TRBJ1-1
V gene: TRBV29-1
clone size: few
D gene: .

CDR3 DNA: TGTGCCAGCAGTTTGGTAGTCAATGAGCAGTTCTTC
CDR3 protein: CASSLVVNEQFF
J gene: TRBJ2-1
V gene: TRBV28
clone size: many
D gene: .

CDR3 DNA: TGTGCCAGCAGTGCTTCGCGGGAGGCCCAGTACTTC
CDR3 protein: CASSASREAQYF
J gene: TRBJ2-5
V gene: TRBV6-1
clone size: many
D gene: TRBD2

CDR3 DNA: TGTGCCAGCAGCTTGGGTCAGGGACTTAATGGCTACACCTTC
CDR3 protein: CASSLGQGLNGYTF
J gene: TRBJ1-2
V gene: TRBV5-6
clone size: .
D gene: .

CDR3 DNA: TGTGCCAGCAGCAGAGGGACTACGACCTACAATGAGCAGTTCTTC
CDR3 protein: CASSRGTTTYNEQFF
J gene: TRBJ2-1
V gene: TRBV3-1
clone size: many
D gene: TRBD2

CDR3 DNA: TGTGCCAGCAGCCAATCGAGGGGGGGGGCCACAGATACGCAGTATTTT
CDR3 protein: CASSQSRGGATDTQYF
J gene: TRBJ2-3
V gene: TRBV4-2
clone size: .
D gene: .

CDR3 DNA: TGCGCCAGAAGCCAAGATCTAGCGAGAGGACGAGAGACCCAGTACTTC
CDR3 protein: CARSQDLARGRETQYF
J gene: TRBJ2-5
V gene: TRBV4-1
clone size: once
D gene: .

CDR3 DNA: TGTGCCAGCAGTTTAACAGGTAACAAGCCCCAGCATTTT
CDR3 protein: CASSLTGNKPQHF
J gene: TRBJ1-5
V gene: TRBV28
clone size: many
D gene: .

CDR3 DNA: TGTGCCAGCAGCCCGCTAGGACGACCCCAGCCACAGTTCTTC
CDR3 protein: CASSPLGRPQPQFF
J gene: TRBJ2-1
V gene: TRBV7-9
clone size: many
D gene: .

CDR3 DNA: TGTGCCAGCAGCCAAGTCCTCACAGATACGCAGTATTTT
CDR3 protein: CASSQVLTDTQYF
J gene: TRBJ2-3
V gene: TRBV4-2
clone size: many
D gene: .

CDR3 DNA: TGTGCCAGCAGCTTAACGAACAATGAGCAGTTCTTC
CDR3 protein: CASSLTNNEQFF
J gene: TRBJ2-1
V gene: TRBV7-3
clone size: many
D gene: .

CDR3 DNA: TGTGCCAGCACTGCCGGGGAGACCCAGTACTTC
CDR3 protein: CASTAGETQYF
J gene: TRBJ2-5
V gene: TRBV12-3/TRBV12-4
clone size: many
D gene: .

CDR3 DNA: TGTGCCAGCGCGACTAGCATGGATACGCAGTATTTT
CDR3 protein: CASATSMDTQYF
J gene: TRBJ2-3
V gene: TRBV28
clone size: many
D gene: TRBD2

CDR3 DNA: TGCAGTGCTTACGGACGAGGCGATGAGCAGTTCTTC
CDR3 protein: CSAYGRGDEQFF
J gene: TRBJ2-1
V gene: TRBV20-1
clone size: many
D gene: .

CDR3 DNA: TGTGCCAGTAGTATAGTGACAGCCTCTCTGGATGGCTACACCTTC
CDR3 protein: CASSIVTASLDGYTF
J gene: TRBJ1-2
V gene: TRBV19
clone size: many
D gene: .

CDR3 DNA: TGTGCCAGCAGTCCCGGGGAGGGCTACACCTTC
CDR3 protein: CASSPGEGYTF
J gene: TRBJ1-2
V gene: TRBV28
clone size: many
D gene: .

CDR3 DNA: TGTGCCAGCAGCTCCCATGACAGGGGCACAGATACGCAGTATTTT
CDR3 protein: CASSSHDRGTDTQYF
J gene: TRBJ2-3
V gene: TRBV11-3
clone size: many
D gene: TRBD1

CDR3 DNA: TGTGCCAGCAGTTTTAGTGGACCCCCCACCGGGGAGCTGTTTTTT
CDR3 protein: CASSFSGPPTGELFF
J gene: TRBJ2-2
V gene: TRBV28
clone size: many
D gene: .

CDR3 DNA: TGTGCCAGCAGCCGCCGGACGGATAACCAAGAGACCCAGTACTTC
CDR3 protein: CASSRRTDNQETQYF
J gene: TRBJ2-5
V gene: TRBV11-2
clone size: few
D gene: .

CDR3 DNA: TGTGCCACCAGTGACCCTTCTAGTTCTGGGGCCAACGTCCTGACTTTC
CDR3 protein: CATSDPSSSGANVLTF
J gene: TRBJ2-6
V gene: TRBV24-1
clone size: many
D gene: .

CDR3 DNA: TGTGCCAGCAGTTACTCGACAGGGGGCAAAAACATTCAGTACTTC
CDR3 protein: CASSYSTGGKNIQYF
J gene: TRBJ2-4
V gene: TRBV6-6
clone size: .
D gene: TRBD1

CDR3 DNA: TGTGCCAGCAGCCAAGAGGGGGCGTCCAGGAGATACACAGATACGCAGTATTTT
CDR3 protein: CASSQEGASRRYTDTQYF
J gene: TRBJ2-3
V gene: TRBV14
clone size: many
D gene: .

CDR3 DNA: TGTGCCAGCAGTTCGCCCCCGGAGGGGCCCCAGTACTTC
CDR3 protein: CASSSPPEGPQYF
J gene: TRBJ2-5
V gene: TRBV12-3/TRBV12-4
clone size: many
D gene: .

CDR3 DNA: TGCAGGGCCGAACAGGGGGCTGGAACCTACAATGAGCAGTTCTTC
CDR3 protein: CRAEQGAGTYNEQFF
J gene: TRBJ2-1
V gene: TRBV20-1
clone size: many
D gene: TRBD1

CDR3 DNA: TGTGCCAGCAGTGGGGGGACAGGCGATTCACCCCTCCACTTT
CDR3 protein: CASSGGTGDSPLHF
J gene: TRBJ1-6
V gene: TRBV2
clone size: many
D gene: TRBD1

CDR3 DNA: TGTGCCAGCAGTTTATTTGGGCAGGGCCGTAGGAATGAGCAGTTCTTC
CDR3 protein: CASSLFGQGRRNEQFF
J gene: TRBJ2-1
V gene: TRBV28
clone size: many
D gene: .

CDR3 DNA: TGTGCCAGCAGCCAAGCCGGACAGGGAGGGCAGGCCCAGCATTTT
CDR3 protein: CASSQAGQGGQAQHF
J gene: TRBJ1-5
V gene: TRBV14
clone size: .
D gene: TRBD1

CDR3 DNA: TGTGCCAGCGGTCCCGTTTACGACACCCAGTACTTC
CDR3 protein: CASGPVYDTQYF
J gene: TRBJ2-5
V gene: TRBV7-2
clone size: .
D gene: .

CDR3 DNA: TGTGCCAGCAGCCAAAACATTGCAGATACGCAGTATTTT
CDR3 protein: CASSQNIADTQYF
J gene: TRBJ2-3
V gene: TRBV3-1
clone size: many
D gene: .

CDR3 DNA: TGTGCCAGCAGCTGGCGCGCCTACAATGAGCAGTTCTTC
CDR3 protein: CASSWRAYNEQFF
J gene: TRBJ2-1
V gene: TRBV7-9
clone size: many
D gene: .

CDR3 DNA: TGTGCCAGCTCACCCTTCGAGGGAGGGAACACTGAAGCTTTCTTT
CDR3 protein: CASSPFEGGNTEAFF
J gene: TRBJ1-1
V gene: TRBV18
clone size: many
D gene: .

CDR3 DNA: TGTGCCATCAGTGACCGGGACATGAGTACCTACGAGCAGTACTTC
CDR3 protein: CAISDRDMSTYEQYF
J gene: TRBJ2-7
V gene: TRBV10-3
clone size: many
D gene: .